The next 4 T cell receptor beta chains were all read from a single sample in a study of post-analysis software for immune sequencing data. The antigens these receptors bind are not known. Broader study findings: TRBV5-6, TRBV5-1 and TRBV20-1 were among roughly 5 TRBV segments more frequent in patients than controls.

Unique molecular identifiers had been added to the TCR beta cDNA libraries. TCRdb itself ran the PCR reads through MiXCR, one entry per CDR3 protein. In the table there are about 190,000 distinct CDR3 sequences, 25% to 35% of which are singletons. The specimen was blood. These receptors all stem from a girl younger than 18 with multiple sclerosis.

The rearrangement links TRBV20-1 to TRBJ2-7; 10 bases map to TRBD2. The CDR3 length is 15 residues. V gave up 6 bases and J gave up 2 bases; unmatched junction bases: 10. Looked up from germline, CDR1 is DFQATT and CDR2 is SNEGSKA (reference sequence). The CDR3 sequence: CSAHPGLAAPYEQYF. The DNA of the CDR3 is TGCAGTGCGCATCCTGGACTAGCGGCCCCCTACGAGCAGTACTTC.

To note about this clonotype: A read error may be the cause here, since a much bigger clone is one base away. The chain is built from TRBV27 and TRBJ1-2, with 8 bases fitting TRBD1. With 6 bases clipped from V and 6 bases from J, the junction kept 6 bases outside the gene matches. This CDR3 is built from 13 residues. Germline CDR1 MNHEY, CDR2 SMNVEV (reference sequence). CDR3 bases: TGTGCCAGCAGAAGGACAGGGCCCCATGGCTACACCTTC. This sequence encodes CASRRTGPHGYTF.

The chain links TRBV18 to TRBJ1-1, with 7 bases matching TRBD1. This CDR3 contains 18 residues. Germline CDR1 and CDR2: KGHSH and LQKENI. V was clipped by 4 bases and J by 0 bases; unmatched bases: 14. CDR3: CASSREGAVWRMNTEAFF. The CDR3 DNA reads as TGTGCCAGCTCACGAGAGGGGGCGGTTTGGCGTATGAACACTGAAGCTTTCTTT.

This clonotype occurred a few times. The chain uses TRBV29-1 and TRBJ1-1; 8 nucleotides agree with TRBD1. V was clipped by 6 bases and J by 6 bases; unmatched bases: 3. The CDR3 has 11 residues. In germline, CDR1 is SQVTM, CDR2 ANQGSEA. The CDR3 sequence is CSVLTGAEAFF. CDR3 nucleotide sequence: TGCAGCGTCTTGACAGGGGCTGAAGCTTTCTTT.